This T cell receptor beta chain was captured in a study of early T cells in non-severe SARS-CoV-2 infection. The TCR library protocol was used to attach unique molecular identifiers. These identifiers were attached to individual cDNA molecules. TCRdb re-analysed the 5' RACE reads in MiXCR, keeping a single row per CDR3 protein. The data contain 85,000 to 100,000 distinct CDR3 sequences, 9.5% to 11% of them singletons. The sample was whole blood, taken at baseline. The sequence was obtained from an adult who was a healthcare worker with PCR-confirmed SARS-CoV-2 infection or an uninfected control (not recorded which).

In nucleotides, the CDR3 is TGTGCCAGCAGCCAAGCTGAAGCCTACGAGCAGTACTTC. Amino acids: CASSQAEAYEQYF. The genes are TRBV4-2 and TRBJ2-7, with D uncertain. The CDR3 covers 13 residues. CDR1 is LGHNA, CDR2 YNFKEQ, per germline. The ends were cut back, 1 base at V and 2 bases at J, with 6 bases in the middle.